This passage covers 10 T cell receptor beta chains from one sample sequenced in a study of blood T cell repertoires in COVID-19. Method: immunoSEQ multiplex PCR; TCRdb's copy keeps in-frame clones and lacks some. This table has about 230,000 clones, approximately 89% appearing once. The sequencing sample was made of PBMCs or T cells enriched from blood (not recorded which). These receptors came from a woman aged 25 to 39 with acute COVID-19.

The chain carries TRBV4-1 and TRBJ2-2; 8 positions agree with TRBD1. The CDR3 sequence is 16 residues long. The V and J ends lost 5 bases and 3 bases, in that order; junction bases with no gene match: 8. CDR1 is MGHRA and CDR2 is YSYEKL in the germline V gene. CDR3 sequence (DNA): TGCGCCAGCAGCGCCCCGGGACAGGACGACACCGGGGAGCTGTTTTTT. The encoded protein is CASSAPGQDDTGELFF.

The chain employs TRBV25-1 and TRBJ1-6, with TRBD1 matching 9 bases. The trim removed 2 bases at V and 6 bases at J, leaving 5 bases unmatched. The CDR3 is made up of 16 amino acids. CDR1 is MGHDK, CDR2 SYGVNS, per germline. This CDR3 is CASSEPGTGINSPLHF. The CDR3 nucleotides are TGTGCCAGCAGTGAACCCGGGACAGGGATTAATTCACCCCTCCACTTT.

The V and J genes are TRBV6-6 and TRBJ1-5; 8 nucleotides align to TRBD1. CDR1 and CDR2 (germline): MNHNY, SVGAGI (reference sequence). V lost 2 bases to trimming and J lost 5 bases; unmatched junction nucleotides: 5. There are 15 residues in the CDR3. CDR3 in amino acids: CASSYGDRFHQPQHF. CDR3 nucleotide sequence: TGTGCCAGCAGTTACGGGGACAGGTTCCATCAGCCCCAGCATTTT.

This sequence joins TRBV9 and TRBJ2-7; the D gene is possibly TRBD2 (5 bases). The CDR3 spans 11 residues. Germline loops: CDR1 SGDLS, CDR2 YYNGEE. Trimming removed 2 bases at V and 7 bases at J, with 7 bases between. The CDR3 spells CASSVPGEQYF. CDR3 DNA sequence: TGTGCCAGCAGCGTTCCGGGGGAGCAGTACTTC.

The rearrangement uses TRBV2 and TRBJ1-5; 10 positions match TRBD1. The trim removed 6 bases at V and 4 bases at J, leaving 6 bases unmatched. The CDR3 contains 15 residues. The germline V gene encodes CDR1 SNHLY and CDR2 FYNNEI. CDR3 loop: CASRNLGQGNQPQHF. DNA of the CDR3: TGTGCCAGCAGGAACTTGGGACAGGGGAATCAGCCCCAGCATTTT.

This clone has a single count. The chain couples TRBV25-1 to TRBJ2-3; TRBD1 might be the D (7 bases). V was shortened by 6 bases and J by 2 bases, with 18 bases between the two germline ends. Germline assignment: CDR1 MGHDK and CDR2 SYGVNS. The CDR3 contains 16 residues. CDR3 nucleotides: TGTGCCAGCAGCCACGGACGACAGGGACTCACAGATACGCAGTATTTT. It codes for CASSHGRQGLTDTQYF.

The V gene is TRBV11-2, the J gene TRBJ1-2; 7 nucleotides match TRBD1. Per the germline V gene, CDR1 is SGHAT and CDR2 is FQNNGV. Trimming removed 2 bases from V and 5 bases from J; junction bases left unmatched: 5. This CDR3 comprises 14 residues. The CDR3 is CASSLSQTGYGYTF. CDR3 coding DNA: TGTGCCAGCAGCTTATCTCAGACAGGGTATGGCTACACCTTC.

The chain couples TRBV5-1 to TRBJ2-1; perhaps TRBD1 as D (7 bases). Germline-derived CDR1 and CDR2 are SGHRS and YFSETQ. This CDR3 region has 20 residues. The V end lost 1 base, the J end lost 2 bases, and 25 bases lay between the germline ends. Here the CDR3 DNA reads TGCGCCAGCAGCTTGATGACGGGGGACAGTTTAAAGGTCCCCTACAATGAGCAGTTCTTC. The encoded protein is CASSLMTGDSLKVPYNEQFF.

This clone appeared a few times. This chain connects TRBV11-3 to TRBJ2-1, with 7 bases aligning to TRBD1. This CDR3 is 14 amino acids long. After removal of 1 base from V and 5 bases from J, the junction contained 2 bases not matched to a gene. Germline CDR1 and CDR2: SGHNT and YENEEA. The CDR3 is CASSLGGQHNEQFF. DNA for the CDR3: TGTGCCAGCAGCTTAGGGGGACAGCACAATGAGCAGTTCTTC.

The chain combines TRBV9 with TRBJ1-2; no clear D. With 3 bases removed from V and 4 bases from J, the gap between germline ends came to 4 bases. The germline gives CDR1 SGDLS, CDR2 YYNGEE. The CDR3 consists of 11 residues. CDR3 DNA sequence: TGTGCCAGCAGCGGGAGCTATGGCTACACCTTC. Translation gives CASSGSYGYTF.